What follows are 22 T cell receptor beta chains derived from one specimen sequenced in a study of response to subunit inactivated influenza vaccine. TCRdb re-derived calls from the RT-PCR reads in MiXCR, one entry per CDR3 protein. The sample records about 480,000 distinct CDR3 sequences, under 15% being singletons. Sample: PBMCs from blood, taken 35 to 45 days after vaccination. The receptors originated from a man in his forties or fifties who received an inactivated influenza vaccine.

This clonotype was detected a few times. J is TRBJ2-7 and V is TRBV4-1; TRBD1 matches at 9 bases. Trimming removed 4 bases from V and 3 bases from J; junction bases left unmatched: 7. CDR3 length: 15 residues. Germline V gives CDR1 MGHRA, CDR2 YSYEKL. CDR3 protein: CASSLEQGAGYEQYF. The DNA for the CDR3 is TGCGCCAGCAGCCTCGAACAGGGGGCGGGCTACGAGCAGTACTTC.

V gene TRBV29-1 combines with J gene TRBJ1-3; weak D call: TRBD1 (6 bases). This CDR3 has 13 residues. Germline V gene lookup returns CDR1 SQVTM and CDR2 ANQGSEA. Trimming stripped 5 bases from V and 3 bases from J, with 11 bases between. CDR3 DNA: TGCAGCGTTCGGGGGGCCGGTGGAAACACCATATATTTT. This codes for CSVRGAGGNTIYF.

This clonotype was recorded many times. The chain couples TRBV6-1 to TRBJ1-2; perhaps TRBD1 as D (5 bases). Germline V gene lookup returns CDR1 MNHNS and CDR2 SASEGT. V was clipped by 7 bases and J by 6 bases, with 21 bases between them. CDR3 length: 15 residues. The CDR3 spells CASTPRGGGVHGYTF. In DNA, the CDR3 is TGTGCCAGCACCCCTAGGGGCGGGGGGGTTCATGGCTACACCTTC.

This clonotype showed up just a few times. This chain links TRBV11-1 with TRBJ2-1, with 11 bases identical to TRBD2. The CDR3 has 17 amino acids. After removal of 0 bases from V and 10 bases from J, the junction contained 11 bases not matched to a gene. Germline-derived CDR1 and CDR2 are SGHAT and FQDESV (reference sequence). The CDR3 sequence: CASSLADLAGGFWEQFF. The CDR3 coding sequence is TGTGCCAGCAGCTTAGCCGATCTAGCGGGAGGATTCTGGGAGCAGTTCTTC.

This clonotype was recorded at least ten times. The chain employs TRBV6-2 or TRBV6-3 and TRBJ2-5, with 8 bases fitting TRBD1. Germline loops: CDR1 MNHEY, CDR2 SVGEGT. With 4 bases clipped from V and 5 bases from J, the junction kept 3 bases outside the gene matches. The CDR3 is 13 residues long. This CDR3 is CASSSRGPETQYF. CDR3 sequence (DNA): TGTGCCAGCAGTTCCAGGGGGCCGGAGACCCAGTACTTC.

The CDR3 region is CATSSRDRGTGELFF. Written as DNA, the CDR3 is TGTGCCACCAGCAGCCGGGACAGGGGAACCGGGGAGCTGTTTTTT. V gene TRBV15 combines with J gene TRBJ2-2; TRBD1 agrees at 10 bases. Losses at the gene ends were 3 bases for V and 5 bases for J; bases not matched to a gene: 3. CDR3 size: 15 residues. Germline CDR1 is LNHNV and CDR2 is YYDKDF (reference sequence).

V gene TRBV10-3 combines with J gene TRBJ1-1, with TRBD1 as a possible D gene (5 bases). Germline V gene lookup returns CDR1 ENHRY and CDR2 SYGVKD. The CDR3 consists of 13 residues. Trimming stripped 4 bases from V and 3 bases from J, with 9 bases between. CDR3 DNA: TGTGCCATCAGTGTAGGCAGGGACACTGAAGCTTTCTTT. This sequence encodes CAISVGRDTEAFF.

The chain links TRBV5-5 to TRBJ1-2; TRBD1 agrees at 7 bases. V lost 1 base to trimming and J lost 4 bases; unmatched junction nucleotides: 4. The CDR3 is made up of 14 amino acids. Germline CDR1 reads SGHKS; CDR2 reads YYEKEE (reference sequence). For the CDR3, the DNA is TGTGCCAGCAGCTTGCCGACAGGGAGCTATGGCTACACCTTC. Its protein product is CASSLPTGSYGYTF.

The chain is built from TRBV20-1 and TRBJ2-1, with D tentatively TRBD1 or TRBD2 (5 bases each). Germline V lookup: CDR1 DFQATT, CDR2 SNEGSKA (reference sequence). The length of the CDR3 is 16 residues. V lost 2 bases to trimming and J lost 7 bases, with 21 bases between them. CDR3 region: CSARHSTRGRSNEQFF. CDR3 DNA sequence: TGCAGTGCTAGACATTCCACCCGGGGCCGTAGTAATGAGCAGTTCTTC.

The chain links TRBV3-1 to TRBJ2-1, with D unresolved. Germline V gives CDR1 LGHDT, CDR2 YNNKEL (reference sequence). The CDR3 length is 16 residues. Trimming shortened V by 0 bases and J by 1 base, and 10 bases separated the two germline ends. The CDR3 here is CASSQEIMSSYNEQFF. Here the CDR3 DNA reads TGTGCCAGCAGCCAAGAAATAATGAGTTCCTACAATGAGCAGTTCTTC.

A few counts support this clonotype. The genes are TRBV18 and TRBJ1-4; 7 nucleotides line up with TRBD1. The CDR3 extends over 17 amino acids. Germline V gene lookup returns CDR1 KGHSH and CDR2 LQKENI. V lost 6 bases to trimming and J lost 3 bases; unmatched junction nucleotides: 13. CDR3 coding DNA: TGTGCCAGCTCTCCATCGGACAGGAGTAGGCCTAATGAAAAACTGTTTTTT. This sequence encodes CASSPSDRSRPNEKLFF.

Relative to its sample, this clonotype is medium-sized. The chain carries TRBV29-1 and TRBJ2-2; D is unresolved. Between the trimmed V and J ends, which lost 5 bases and 4 bases, there was a span of 11 bases. CDR1 and CDR2 from the germline V gene are SQVTM and ANQGSEA. This CDR3 has 13 residues. In DNA, the CDR3 is TGCAGCGTTCCTTTCCGCGGCACCGGGGAGCTGTTTTTT. Protein product: CSVPFRGTGELFF.

This clonotype occurred a few times. The V call is TRBV19, the J call TRBJ2-1; 12 bases match TRBD2. V shed 5 bases, J shed 8 bases, and the junction held 7 bases outside the gene matches. CDR3 length equals 15 residues. Germline loops: CDR1 LNHDA, CDR2 SQIVND (reference sequence). The CDR3, as DNA: TGTGCCAGTAGTGTCCAGACTAGCGGGAGCGATGAGCAGTTCTTC. This encodes CASSVQTSGSDEQFF.

The V gene is TRBV18, the J gene TRBJ2-7; D not certain. The length of the CDR3 is 14 residues. V was shortened by 8 bases and J by 5 bases, with 19 bases between the two germline ends. Looked up from germline, CDR1 is KGHSH and CDR2 is LQKENI. This CDR3 is CASQVSPLINEQYF. The CDR3 DNA sequence: TGTGCCAGCCAGGTCAGCCCCCTTATTAACGAGCAGTACTTC. The entire variable domain, with the rest obtained from reference TRBV18 and TRBJ2-7, is as follows: NAGVMQNPRHLVRRRGQEARLRCSPMKGHSHVYWYRQLPEEGLKFMVYLQKENIIDESGMPKERFSAEFPKEGPSILRIQQVVRGDSAAYFCASQVSPLINEQYFGPGTRLTVT.

The chain has TRBV4-2 and TRBJ2-3; 10 positions agree with TRBD2. The CDR3 is 15 residues long. Germline V gene sequence: CDR1 LGHNA, CDR2 YNFKEQ. V trimming: 0 bases; J trimming: 5 bases; junction bases outside the gene matches: 2. The CDR3 DNA reads TGTGCCAGCAGCCAAGATGAGCGGGAGGGAGATACGCAGTATTTT. Translated: CASSQDEREGDTQYF.

This clonotype was counted only a few times. This chain links TRBV5-1 with TRBJ2-3; TRBD1 or TRBD2 may be the D gene (6 bases each). The V end lost 3 bases, the J end lost 4 bases, and 24 bases lay between the germline ends. The germline gives CDR1 SGHRS, CDR2 YFSETQ. This CDR3 region has 18 residues. CDR3 protein: CASSSIMIQGRFADTQYF. The CDR3 DNA is TGCGCCAGCAGCTCTATCATGATCCAGGGGAGGTTTGCAGATACGCAGTATTTT.

This clonotype has just a few counts. A read error may account for a junction end that differs from germline. This sequence joins TRBV6-5 and TRBJ1-1; D might be TRBD1 (6 bases). The CDR3 contains 15 residues. Per germline, CDR1 MNHEY and CDR2 SVGAGI. The CDR3 nucleotides are TGTGCCAGCAGTAACTCGGGACAACTGAACACTGAAGCTTTCTTT. It codes for CASSNSGQLNTEAFF.

The chain employs TRBV5-1 and TRBJ2-5; 8 bases map to TRBD1. Germline V lookup: CDR1 SGHRS, CDR2 YFSETQ. This CDR3 is 16 amino acids long. The V gene end was trimmed by 3 bases and the J gene end by 5 bases; junction bases not matched to a gene: 12. DNA for the CDR3: TGCGCCAGCAGCTATGGACAGGGAAGGGTCGGGGAGACCCAGTACTTC. It is translated as CASSYGQGRVGETQYF.

This clonotype has only a few counts. This chain uses TRBV20-1 with TRBJ2-7; 7 bases align to TRBD2. CDR1 and CDR2 from the germline V gene are DFQATT and SNEGSKA (reference sequence). Trimming cost V 1 base and J 2 bases; bases outside gene matches: 11. The CDR3 is 16 amino acids. CDR3 DNA: TGCAGTGCTAGAGGGCGTCCAGGGAGGGACGCCTACGAGCAGTACTTC. It specifies CSARGRPGRDAYEQYF.

The genes are TRBV20-1 and TRBJ2-6; 10 bases map to TRBD1. The CDR3 extends over 16 amino acids. The germline CDR1 and CDR2 sequences are DFQATT and SNEGSKA (reference sequence). V lost 6 bases to trimming and J lost 4 bases; unmatched junction nucleotides: 9. CDR3 DNA: TGCAGTGCCTCCGGGACAGGGGTCTTCGGGGCCAACGTCCTGACTTTC. It specifies CSASGTGVFGANVLTF.

This clonotype was seen only a few times. This rearrangement joins TRBV4-3 to TRBJ2-6, with D hard to call. V was pared by 1 base and J by 4 bases, with 11 bases between. CDR1 is LGHNA and CDR2 is YSLEER in the germline V gene. The CDR3 loop spans 16 amino acids. CDR3 in amino acids: CASSQGIVGGANVLTF. The CDR3 nucleotides are TGCGCCAGCAGCCAAGGTATAGTCGGCGGGGCCAACGTCCTGACTTTC.

This clonotype was counted a few times. This chain uses TRBV5-4 with TRBJ2-5, with D uncertain. The V end was cut by 2 bases, the J end by 0 bases, with 8 bases between. The CDR3 covers 14 residues. CDR1 SGHNT and CDR2 YYREEE come from the germline V gene (reference sequence). The CDR3 nucleotides are TGTGCCAGCAGCTTCCCACCGGACCAAGAGACCCAGTACTTC. Translating gives CASSFPPDQETQYF.